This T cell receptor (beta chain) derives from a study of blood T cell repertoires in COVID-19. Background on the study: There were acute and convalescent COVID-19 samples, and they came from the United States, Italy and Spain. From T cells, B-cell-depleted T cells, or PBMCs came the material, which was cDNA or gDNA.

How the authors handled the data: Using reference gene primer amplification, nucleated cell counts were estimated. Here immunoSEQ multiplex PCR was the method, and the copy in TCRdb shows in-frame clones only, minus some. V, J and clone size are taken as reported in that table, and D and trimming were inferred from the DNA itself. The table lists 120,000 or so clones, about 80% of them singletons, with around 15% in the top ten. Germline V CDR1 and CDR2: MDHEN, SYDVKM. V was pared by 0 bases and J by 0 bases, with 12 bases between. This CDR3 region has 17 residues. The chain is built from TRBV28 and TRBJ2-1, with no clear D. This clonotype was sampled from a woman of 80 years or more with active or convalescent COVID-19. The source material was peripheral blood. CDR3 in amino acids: CASSLWARRSSYNEQFF. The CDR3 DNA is TGTGCCAGCAGTTTATGGGCCAGGCGAAGCTCCTACAATGAGCAGTTCTTC.